This entry concerns a single T cell receptor beta chain. Its antigen is unidentified. The read ends 3 residues early relative to the CDR3; the germline J gene fills the gap. This sample is part of a study of T cell clonality in common variable immunodeficiency. Germline V gives CDR1 SNHLY, CDR2 FYNNEI. The CDR3 runs 15 residues. Blood samples were heparinized, about 5 to 9 ml per donor. Control and CVID samples contributed equal amounts of genomic DNA. TCRdb keeps only in-frame clones here, not all; method: immunoSEQ multiplex PCR. Altogether 30,000 to 40,000 clones were found in the sample, and no singletons occur. The study, taken as a whole, reports: The cause of increased CVID clonality remains unclear without subpopulation sequencing.

The sample comprised peripheral blood mononuclear cells. The sequence came from a person aged 18 to 75 in good health. The chain carries TRBV2 and TRBJ1-2; D not certain. CDR3 sequence: CASSAQEGSYNDYTF. The CDR3 DNA, read in part, is TGTGCCAGCAGCGCCCAGGAGGGCTCCTACAATGAC.